The T cell receptor (beta chain) described here comes from a study of T-cell reconstitution after alpha-beta-depleted transplantation in children. Whole-study findings and limits: Reports say that about two months after transplant, the alpha-beta T cells came out of several hundred graft clones that had expanded. High day-60 TCRbeta diversity in some patients came from surviving recipient T cells and thymic progenitors.

The CDR3 is 15 amino acids. Germline V lookup: CDR1 SGHRS, CDR2 YFSETQ. With V trimmed by 6 bases and J by 4 bases, 6 bases remained unmatched. Of note for this clonotype: Its matching antigen is unknown.

Molecular barcoding with unique molecular identifiers was used for the TCRbeta library. TCRdb reanalysed the PCR reads using MiXCR and keeps one entry per CDR3 protein. The sample records more than 400,000 distinct CDR3 sequences, over 40% being singletons. J is TRBJ2-1 and V is TRBV5-1; 11 bases line up with TRBD2. The sequencing used PBMCs, collected before TCRalphabeta/CD19-depleted stem cell transplant. The TCR was taken from a girl aged 2-10 years with aplastic anemia, due to receive a stem cell transplant. The CDR3 coding sequence is TGCGCCAGCATCCCCGGGACTAGCGGTTACAATGAGCAGTTCTTC. This translates into CASIPGTSGYNEQFF.